These 30 T cell receptor beta chains share one sample of origin, sequenced in a study of CD8 T cells in Susac syndrome. Random-hexamer reverse transcription was applied to roughly 0.5 to 1 ug RNA. Via MiXCR, TCRdb re-called the immunoSEQ multiplex PCR reads, giving one row per CDR3 protein. Among hundreds of thousands of distinct CDR3 sequences listed, about 85% were seen once. Sequencing was done on a sample of CD8+ T cells from PBMCs. These receptors were collected from a human donor with multiple sclerosis.

The chain links TRBV7-2 to TRBJ2-5, with a possible D match to TRBD1 (5 bases). Trimming pared 1 base from V and 2 bases from J, leaving 20 bases between. Germline V gene sequence: CDR1 SGHTA, CDR2 FQGNSA. The CDR3 has 18 residues. The CDR3 region is CASSLEWGTGPDQETQYF. The CDR3 DNA is TGTGCCAGCAGCTTAGAGTGGGGAACAGGACCCGATCAAGAGACCCAGTACTTC.

CDR3: CSTDPGRTEANTEAFF. CDR3 nucleotide sequence: TGCAGTACTGACCCAGGGAGGACGGAAGCGAACACTGAAGCTTTCTTT. V is TRBV20-1 and J is TRBJ1-1; D might be TRBD1 (5 bases). V was shortened by 8 bases and J by 1 base, with 23 bases between the two germline ends. The CDR3 runs 16 residues. The germline gives CDR1 DFQATT, CDR2 SNEGSKA (reference sequence).

The chain has TRBV6-5 and TRBJ1-1; 8 bases fit TRBD1. The CDR3 length is 14 residues. Germline CDR1 is MNHEY and CDR2 is SVGAGI. V was pared by 6 bases and J by 6 bases, with 9 bases of the junction left unmatched. The CDR3 loop reads CASRHQGAVSEAFF. CDR3 in DNA: TGTGCCAGCAGACATCAGGGGGCAGTTTCTGAAGCTTTCTTT.

The chain uses TRBV7-9 and TRBJ2-3; D is possibly TRBD2 (5 bases). CDR1 SEHNR and CDR2 FQNEAQ come from the germline V gene (reference sequence). The CDR3 covers 12 residues. Trimming cost V 6 bases and J 4 bases, with 8 bases left between them. The CDR3 loop reads CASRGGSDTQYF. The CDR3 nucleotides read TGTGCCAGCAGAGGAGGATCAGATACGCAGTATTTT.

The rearrangement links TRBV2 to TRBJ2-7; 10 nucleotides match TRBD2. The CDR3 is 16 residues long. With V trimmed by 4 bases and J by 6 bases, 12 bases remained unmatched. Germline V gene data show CDR1 as SNHLY and CDR2 as FYNNEI. Here the CDR3 reads CASSGSRGAGGREQYF. DNA for the CDR3: TGTGCCAGCAGTGGAAGTAGAGGAGCGGGGGGGCGCGAGCAGTACTTC.

The chain carries TRBV5-1 and TRBJ2-5; 10 bases fit TRBD2. The length of the CDR3 is 16 residues. Germline CDR1 reads SGHRS; CDR2 reads YFSETQ. Unmatched junction bases numbered 9, after V lost 7 bases and J lost 0 bases. The CDR3, as DNA: TGCGCCAGCGGGCTAACAGCGGGGGGGTACCAAGAGACCCAGTACTTC. As protein: CASGLTAGGYQETQYF. The full variable domain, rest sourced from reference TRBV5-1 and TRBJ2-5, is KAGVTQTPRYLIKTRGQQVTLSCSPISGHRSVSWYQQTPGQGLQFLFEYFSETQRNKGNFPGRFSGRQFSNSRSEMNVSTLELGDSALYLCASGLTAGGYQETQYFGPGTRLLVL.

This clonotype was seen once. V usage is TRBV20-1 and J usage is TRBJ2-1; D is uncertain. Trimming pared 1 base from V and 0 bases from J, leaving 7 bases between. Germline values: CDR1 DFQATT, CDR2 SNEGSKA (reference sequence). The CDR3 has 14 amino acids. The CDR3 region is CSARGSPSYNEQFF. The CDR3 DNA sequence: TGCAGTGCTAGAGGCAGTCCCTCCTACAATGAGCAGTTCTTC.

V is TRBV5-5 and J is TRBJ2-7; 9 bases fit TRBD1. This CDR3 is built from 19 residues. After removal of 1 base from V and 5 bases from J, the junction contained 19 bases not matched to a gene. Germline loops: CDR1 SGHKS, CDR2 YYEKEE (reference sequence). The CDR3 loop reads CASSLWFVPRDRVLNEQYF. The CDR3 DNA sequence: TGTGCCAGCAGCTTGTGGTTTGTTCCACGGGACAGGGTGTTGAACGAGCAGTACTTC.

The J gene is TRBJ2-1, the V gene TRBV6-6; 7 bases line up with TRBD1. The V gene's germline CDR1 is MNHNY and CDR2 SVGAGI (reference sequence). J lost 7 bases, V lost 6 bases, and 15 bases had no gene match. The CDR3 contains 16 residues. This CDR3 is CASSPTLETGLNEQFF. Written as DNA, the CDR3 is TGTGCCAGCAGCCCCACTCTTGAGACAGGGCTGAATGAGCAGTTCTTC.

In this sample, this clonotype turned up a few times. The rearrangement uses TRBV27 and TRBJ1-5; 9 bases align to TRBD1. The germline CDR1 and CDR2 sequences are MNHEY and SMNVEV (reference sequence). CDR3 length: 14 residues. Unmatched junction bases numbered 5, after V lost 6 bases and J lost 5 bases. CDR3 protein: CASSLQGAHQPQHF. In nucleotides, the CDR3 is TGTGCCAGCAGCCTACAGGGGGCTCATCAGCCCCAGCATTTT.

The chain has TRBV4-1 and TRBJ2-7; no definite D call. This CDR3 is 15 amino acids long. V was cut by 0 bases and J by 5 bases, with 14 bases left in between. Germline CDR1 reads MGHRA; CDR2 reads YSYEKL. The CDR3 nucleotides read TGCGCCAGCAGCCAAGACGTAGGTACTTACAACGAGCAGTACTTC. Its translation is CASSQDVGTYNEQYF.

CDR3 protein: CASSEADTPLRGAGETQYF. CDR3 DNA: TGTGCCAGCAGTGAAGCGGACACGCCCCTTAGGGGCGCGGGGGAGACCCAGTACTTC. The chain uses TRBV2 and TRBJ2-5, with D maybe TRBD2 (6 bases). CDR1 is SNHLY and CDR2 is FYNNEI in the germline V gene. The CDR3 has 19 residues. The germline V and J ends were trimmed by 0 bases and 5 bases, with 25 bases remaining between them.

Here the CDR3 DNA reads TGTGCCAGCAGTATGTACACCGGGGAGCTGTTTTTT. Translation: CASSMYTGELFF. J is TRBJ2-2 and V is TRBV12-3 or TRBV12-4, with no clear D. CDR3 length equals 12 residues. V lost 5 bases and J lost 3, with 4 bases in between.

This clonotype was recorded once. The chain is built from TRBV5-6 and TRBJ2-1; the D is unclear. The length of the CDR3 is 16 residues. Trimming took off 4 bases at V and 6 bases at J, with 20 bases between the two ends. From germline, CDR1 is SGHDT and CDR2 YYEEEE. The CDR3 is CASSRAAVYVSNEQFF. DNA of the CDR3: TGTGCCAGCAGCCGGGCGGCGGTCTACGTATCCAATGAGCAGTTCTTC.

V and J are TRBV27 and TRBJ2-7, with a tentative D call TRBD1 (5 bases). Germline V gives CDR1 MNHEY, CDR2 SMNVEV (reference sequence). The CDR3 contains 14 residues. Between the trimmed V and J ends, which lost 6 bases and 4 bases, there was a span of 16 bases. CDR3: CASSQGSFQYEQYF. CDR3 nucleotides: TGTGCCAGCAGCCAGGGATCGTTTCAGTACGAGCAGTACTTC.

The V and J genes are TRBV4-1 and TRBJ2-1; 8 bases align to TRBD2. The junction had 4 bases not matched to a gene; V was cut back by 1 base and J by 5 bases. Germline V gene sequence: CDR1 MGHRA, CDR2 YSYEKL. The CDR3 is made up of 15 amino acids. CDR3 in DNA: TGCGCCAGCAGCCAAGTGAGCGGGGGAAACAATGAGCAGTTCTTC. Amino acids: CASSQVSGGNNEQFF.

The chain carries TRBV5-5 and TRBJ2-7, with D possibly being TRBD1 (5 bases). V lost 2 bases and J 7 bases, leaving 19 bases between the germline ends. The germline CDR1 and CDR2 sequences are SGHKS and YYEKEE (reference sequence). The CDR3 covers 15 residues. CDR3 amino acids: CASSFPNDSPREQYF. Written as DNA, the CDR3 is TGTGCCAGCAGCTTCCCTAACGACAGCCCCCGGGAGCAGTACTTC. Filled out from reference TRBV5-5 and TRBJ2-7, the complete variable domain reads DAGVTQSPTHLIKTRGQQVTLRCSPISGHKSVSWYQQVLGQGPQFIFQYYEKEERGRGNFPDRFSARQFPNYSSELNVNALLLGDSALYLCASSFPNDSPREQYFGPGTRLTVT.

The chain employs TRBV11-2 and TRBJ1-1; weak D call: TRBD1 (6 bases). V gave up 3 bases and J gave up 4 bases, with 18 bases separating them. CDR3 size: 16 residues. CDR1 is SGHAT and CDR2 is FQNNGV in the germline V gene. The CDR3 sequence: CASSFWRTDSSTEAFF. The CDR3 DNA sequence: TGTGCCAGCAGCTTTTGGCGGACAGACTCGAGCACTGAAGCTTTCTTT.

The chain has TRBV4-1 and TRBJ1-1; tentative D call: TRBD1 (5 bases). V was shortened by 3 bases and J by 10 bases, with 15 bases between the two germline ends. Germline V gene lookup returns CDR1 MGHRA and CDR2 YSYEKL. The CDR3 is made up of 13 amino acids. The CDR3 protein is CASSHYPGLGAFF. Written as DNA, the CDR3 is TGCGCCAGCAGCCATTATCCAGGGCTGGGAGCTTTCTTT.

A single count supports this clonotype. The CDR3: CASSSEVANTGELFF. The DNA for the CDR3 is TGTGCCAGCAGCTCCGAAGTCGCGAACACCGGGGAGCTGTTTTTT. The chain employs TRBV5-4 and TRBJ2-2; the D is unclear. Trimming took 3 bases from V and 0 from J, leaving 9 bases between them. The V gene's germline CDR1 is SGHNT and CDR2 YYREEE (reference sequence). The CDR3 length is 15 residues.

The genes are TRBV7-6 and TRBJ2-1, with D possibly matching TRBD1 (6 bases). The CDR3 totals 14 residues. Germline V gives CDR1 SGHVS, CDR2 FNYEAQ. The ends were cut back, 6 bases at V and 3 bases at J, with 12 bases in the middle. The CDR3 DNA reads as TGTGCCAGCAGTACAGGGAATATCTACAATGAGCAGTTCTTC. Its translation: CASSTGNIYNEQFF.

This clonotype was observed once. V and J are TRBV27 and TRBJ2-1; D uncertain. This CDR3 comprises 14 residues. Trimming removed 6 bases at V and 8 bases at J, with 17 bases between. CDR1 and CDR2 (germline): MNHEY, SMNVEV (reference sequence). This CDR3 reads CASRPSAAADEQFF. The CDR3 DNA is TGTGCCAGCAGACCATCCGCCGCTGCGGATGAGCAGTTCTTC.

The rearrangement uses TRBV6-5 and TRBJ2-7, with D possibly being TRBD1 (6 bases). V lost 0 bases to trimming and J lost 2 bases, with 14 bases between them. The germline gives CDR1 MNHEY, CDR2 SVGAGI. This CDR3 spans 16 amino acids. The CDR3, as DNA: TGTGCCAGCAGTTACTCATATATACAGGGTACCTACGAGCAGTACTTC. Protein sequence: CASSYSYIQGTYEQYF.

V and J are TRBV5-1 and TRBJ2-6; D possibly corresponds to TRBD2 (5 bases). V was trimmed by 7 bases and J by 3 bases, leaving 14 bases between them. Germline CDR1 reads SGHRS; CDR2 reads YFSETQ. This CDR3 comprises 15 residues. CDR3 coding DNA: TGCGCCAGCGGTCTAGAGGGCATTGGGGCCAACGTCCTGACTTTC. As protein: CASGLEGIGANVLTF.

The count of this clonotype is one. The CDR3 reads CASSLWAVSSYNSPLHF. The CDR3 bases are TGTGCCAGCAGCCTGTGGGCCGTCAGCTCCTATAATTCACCCCTCCACTTT. V usage is TRBV11-2 and J usage is TRBJ1-6; no clear D. There are 17 residues in the CDR3. The V and J ends lost 5 bases and 0 bases respectively, with 14 bases between them. Germline V CDR1 and CDR2: SGHAT, FQNNGV.

The count of this clonotype is one. This chain uses TRBV6-5 with TRBJ2-7; 12 bases line up with TRBD2. In germline, CDR1 is MNHEY, CDR2 SVGAGI. V shed 0 bases and J 0 bases; nucleotides not matched to a gene: 6. The length of the CDR3 is 18 residues. CDR3 DNA sequence: TGTGCCAGCAGTTACTCGAGACTAGCGGGAGAGTTCTCCTACGAGCAGTACTTC. Protein sequence: CASSYSRLAGEFSYEQYF.

This chain connects TRBV19 to TRBJ2-5; D remains unclear. CDR3 length: 13 residues. Germline V gene lookup returns CDR1 LNHDA and CDR2 SQIVND (reference sequence). The V end was cut by 5 bases, the J end by 0 bases, with 7 bases between. CDR3 in amino acids: CASSRTDQETQYF. CDR3 bases: TGTGCCAGTAGTCGGACGGACCAAGAGACCCAGTACTTC. Looking up the rest from reference TRBV19 and TRBJ2-5 gives the full variable domain: DGGITQSPKYLFRKEGQNVTLSCEQNLNHDAMYWYRQDPGQGLRLIYYSQIVNDFQKGDIAEGYSVSREKKESFPLTVTSAQKNPTAFYLCASSRTDQETQYFGPGTRLLVL.

This clonotype was picked up one time. The chain links TRBV29-1 to TRBJ1-1; D is possibly TRBD1 (6 bases). The CDR3 has 13 amino acids. V was pared by 3 bases and J by 7 bases, with 15 bases between. Germline V gene lookup returns CDR1 SQVTM and CDR2 ANQGSEA. The CDR3 DNA sequence: TGCAGCGTTGACGTGGGGGGGGCCGATGAAGCTTTCTTT. It encodes CSVDVGGADEAFF.

This sequence joins TRBV7-9 and TRBJ1-1, with D possibly TRBD1 on 5 matching bases. The ends were cut back, 6 bases at V and 0 bases at J, with 14 bases in the middle. The CDR3 consists of 15 residues. The germline CDR1 and CDR2 sequences are SEHNR and FQNEAQ (reference sequence). The DNA for the CDR3 is TGTGCCAGCAGTACCCCCCGGACACTGAACACTGAAGCTTTCTTT. It encodes CASSTPRTLNTEAFF.

The chain recombines TRBV13 with TRBJ2-6; perhaps D is TRBD1 or TRBD2 (5 bases each). V shed 3 bases and J shed 2 bases, with 8 bases lying between them. The CDR3 covers 15 residues. Germline assignment: CDR1 PRHDT and CDR2 FYEKMQ (reference sequence). CDR3 amino acids: CASSLGRTGANVLTF. The CDR3 DNA is TGTGCCAGCAGCTTGGGACGGACTGGGGCCAACGTCCTGACTTTC.